This T cell receptor beta chain derives from a study of blood T cell repertoires in COVID-19. Study details: Samples of COVID-19 (acute and convalescent) were obtained from the United States, Italy and Spain. T cells, B-cell-depleted T cells, or PBMCs supplied cDNA or gDNA.

The count of this clone is one. Other DNA sequences in the same sample also yield this CDR3. V gave up 6 bases and J gave up 0 bases, with 6 bases separating them. The CDR3 runs to 13 residues. CDR1 and CDR2 (germline): SNHLY, FYNNEI. Original data processing: Amplification from reference gene primers served as the basis for estimated nucleated cell counts. TCRdb keeps only in-frame clones here, not all; method: immunoSEQ multiplex PCR. V, J and clone size are those of that table, while D and trimming were read from the DNA. Of approximately 400,000 clones listed, 81% are singletons. The rearrangement joins TRBV2 to TRBJ1-5; D ambiguous. Sequencing was carried out using peripheral blood. The TCR originated in a human donor with acute or convalescent COVID-19. The donor label of this sample is uncertain. CDR3 nucleotides: TGTGCCAGCAGAGGAGATAGCAATCAGCCCCAGCATTTT. Translating gives CASRGDSNQPQHF.